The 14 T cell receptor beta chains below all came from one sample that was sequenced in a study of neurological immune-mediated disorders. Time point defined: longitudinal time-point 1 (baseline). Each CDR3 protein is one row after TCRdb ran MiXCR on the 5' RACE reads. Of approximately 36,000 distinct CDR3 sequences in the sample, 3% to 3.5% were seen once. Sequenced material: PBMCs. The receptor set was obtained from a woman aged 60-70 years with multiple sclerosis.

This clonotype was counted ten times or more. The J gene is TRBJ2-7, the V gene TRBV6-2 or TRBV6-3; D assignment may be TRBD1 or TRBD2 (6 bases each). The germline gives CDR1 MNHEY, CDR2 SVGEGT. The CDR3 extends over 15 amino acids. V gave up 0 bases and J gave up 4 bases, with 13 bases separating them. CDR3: CASSYSTGARYEQYF. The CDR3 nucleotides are TGTGCCAGCAGTTACTCGACGGGGGCCAGGTACGAGCAGTACTTC.

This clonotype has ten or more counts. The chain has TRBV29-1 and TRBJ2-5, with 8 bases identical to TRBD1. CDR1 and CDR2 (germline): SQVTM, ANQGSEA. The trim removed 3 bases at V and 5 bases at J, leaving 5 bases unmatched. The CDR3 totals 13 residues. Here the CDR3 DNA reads TGCAGCGTTGAGCAGGGGGCGGGGGAGACCCAGTACTTC. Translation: CSVEQGAGETQYF. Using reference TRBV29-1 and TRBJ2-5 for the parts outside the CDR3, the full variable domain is SAVISQKPSRDICQRGTSLTIQCQVDSQVTMMFWYRQQPGQSLTLIATANQGSEATYESGFVIDKFPISRPNLTFSTLTVSNMSPEDSSIYLCSVEQGAGETQYFGPGTRLLVL.

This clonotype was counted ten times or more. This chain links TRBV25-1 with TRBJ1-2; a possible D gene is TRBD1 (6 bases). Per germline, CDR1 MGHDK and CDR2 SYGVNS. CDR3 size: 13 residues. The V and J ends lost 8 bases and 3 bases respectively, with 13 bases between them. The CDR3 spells CASWRDKDYGYTF. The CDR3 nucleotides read TGTGCCAGCTGGCGGGACAAGGACTATGGCTACACCTTC.

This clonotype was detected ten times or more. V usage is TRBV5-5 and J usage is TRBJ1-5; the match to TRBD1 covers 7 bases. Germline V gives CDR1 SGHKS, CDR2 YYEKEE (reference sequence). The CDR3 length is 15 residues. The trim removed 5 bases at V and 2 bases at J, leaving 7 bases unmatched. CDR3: CASRGGGAGNQPQHF. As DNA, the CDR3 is TGTGCCAGCAGGGGAGGGGGCGCGGGCAATCAGCCCCAGCATTTT.

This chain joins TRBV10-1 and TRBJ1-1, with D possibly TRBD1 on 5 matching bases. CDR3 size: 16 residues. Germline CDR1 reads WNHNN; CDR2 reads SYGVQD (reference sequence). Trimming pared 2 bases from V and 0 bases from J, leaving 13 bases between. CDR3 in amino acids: CASSEGATVLNTEAFF. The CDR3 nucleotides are TGCGCCAGCAGTGAGGGGGCGACAGTTCTGAACACTGAAGCTTTCTTT.

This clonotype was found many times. The CDR3 protein is CASSRDQGEPQHF. The CDR3 DNA reads as TGCGCCAGCAGCCGGGACCAGGGGGAGCCCCAGCATTTT. The V gene is TRBV5-1, the J gene TRBJ1-5, with 7 positions matching TRBD1. This CDR3 is 13 amino acids long. The ends lost 4 bases at V and 8 bases at J; junction bases unmatched: 6. Germline V CDR1 and CDR2: SGHRS, YFSETQ.

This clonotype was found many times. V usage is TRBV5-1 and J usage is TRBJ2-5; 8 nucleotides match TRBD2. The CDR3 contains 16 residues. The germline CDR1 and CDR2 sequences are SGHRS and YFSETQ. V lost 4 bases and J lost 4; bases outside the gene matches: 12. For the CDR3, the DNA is TGCGCCAGCAGCATCTCGGGACTAGGAGGGGTAGAGACCCAGTACTTC. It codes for CASSISGLGGVETQYF.

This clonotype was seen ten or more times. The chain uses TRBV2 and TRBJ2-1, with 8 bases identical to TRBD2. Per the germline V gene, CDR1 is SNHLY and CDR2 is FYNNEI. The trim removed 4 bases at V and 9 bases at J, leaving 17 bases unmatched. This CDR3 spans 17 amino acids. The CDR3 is CASSVGLAGTKRGEQFF. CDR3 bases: TGTGCCAGCAGTGTCGGGTTAGCGGGGACAAAACGGGGTGAGCAGTTCTTC.

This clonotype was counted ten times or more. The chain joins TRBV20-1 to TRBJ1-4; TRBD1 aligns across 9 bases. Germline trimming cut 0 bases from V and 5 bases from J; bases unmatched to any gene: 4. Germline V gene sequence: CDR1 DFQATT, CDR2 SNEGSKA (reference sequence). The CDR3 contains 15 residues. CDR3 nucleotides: TGCAGTGCTAGAGATCCCGGACAGGGGAATGAAAAACTGTTTTTT. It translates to CSARDPGQGNEKLFF.

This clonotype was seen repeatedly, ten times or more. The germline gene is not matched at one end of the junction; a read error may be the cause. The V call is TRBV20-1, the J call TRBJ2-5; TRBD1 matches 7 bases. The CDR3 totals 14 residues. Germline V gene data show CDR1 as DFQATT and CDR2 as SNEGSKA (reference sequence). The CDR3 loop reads CSARRTGDQETQYF. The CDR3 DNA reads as TGCAGTGCTCGTCGAACAGGGGACCAGGAGACCCAGTACTTC.

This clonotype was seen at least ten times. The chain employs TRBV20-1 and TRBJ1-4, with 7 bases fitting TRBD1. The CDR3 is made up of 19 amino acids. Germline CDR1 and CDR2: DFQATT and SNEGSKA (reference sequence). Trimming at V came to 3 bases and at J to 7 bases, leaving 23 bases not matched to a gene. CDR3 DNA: TGCAGTGCTAGCACGTTTTTAGTTACCGAAAAAGGGGGCGGTGAAAAACTGTTTTTT. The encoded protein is CSASTFLVTEKGGGEKLFF.

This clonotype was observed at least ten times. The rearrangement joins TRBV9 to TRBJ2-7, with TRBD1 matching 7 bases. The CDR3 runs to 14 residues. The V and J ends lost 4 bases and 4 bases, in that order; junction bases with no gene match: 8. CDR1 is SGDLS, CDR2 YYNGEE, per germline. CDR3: CASSRTGDYYEQYF. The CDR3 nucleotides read TGTGCCAGCAGCCGGACAGGTGACTATTACGAGCAGTACTTC.

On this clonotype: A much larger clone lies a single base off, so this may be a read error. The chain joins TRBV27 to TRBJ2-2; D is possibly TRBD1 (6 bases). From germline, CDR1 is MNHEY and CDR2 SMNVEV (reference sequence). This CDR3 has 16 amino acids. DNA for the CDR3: TGTGCCAGCAGTTTATTGCGACTCCGGGACACCGGGGCGCTGTTTTTT. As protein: CASSLLRLRDTGALFF.

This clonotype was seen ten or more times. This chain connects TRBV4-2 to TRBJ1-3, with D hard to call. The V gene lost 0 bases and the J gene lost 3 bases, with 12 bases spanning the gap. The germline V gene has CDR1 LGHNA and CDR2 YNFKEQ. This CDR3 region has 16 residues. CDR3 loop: CASSQEVAAGGNTIYF. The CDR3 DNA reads TGTGCCAGCAGCCAAGAGGTCGCGGCTGGTGGAAACACCATATATTTT.